The 17 T cell receptor beta chains presented below share a single source sample, sequenced in a study of T cell responses to AZD1222 COVID-19 vaccine. The repertoire was sequenced with immunoSEQ multiplex PCR; TCRdb's copy has only in-frame clones and lacks some. In the table there are about 120,000 clones, 80% to 90% of which are singletons. Specimen: peripheral blood, collected on day 0 of AZD1222 vaccination. Receptors were obtained from an adult in good health.

The rearrangement uses TRBV10-2 and TRBJ2-7; no definite D call. The V gene lost 1 base and the J gene lost 5 bases, with 12 bases spanning the gap. Germline V CDR1 and CDR2: WSHSY, SAAADI. This CDR3 is built from 14 residues. CDR3 amino acids: CASSEFGLGDEQYF. For the CDR3, the DNA is TGCGCCAGCAGTGAGTTCGGCCTAGGCGACGAGCAGTACTTC.

This clone is a singleton in its sample. The CDR3 nucleotides read TGTGCCAGTAGTAGAGGACAGGGTATTCAGCCCCAGCATTTT. It codes for CASSRGQGIQPQHF. The chain couples TRBV19 to TRBJ1-5, with 8 bases identical to TRBD1. The length of the CDR3 is 14 residues. The V segment lost 4 bases and the J segment 6 bases; nucleotides outside the gene matches: 5. Per the germline V gene, CDR1 is LNHDA and CDR2 is SQIVND (reference sequence).

The V gene is TRBV7-2, the J gene TRBJ2-4, with a tentative D call TRBD2 (6 bases). The CDR3 sequence is 16 residues long. From germline, CDR1 is SGHTA and CDR2 FQGNSA. Trimming removed 1 base at V and 0 bases at J, with 10 bases between. CDR3 in amino acids: CASSLVAEIAKNIQYF. The CDR3 bases are TGTGCCAGCAGCTTAGTAGCGGAGATAGCCAAAAACATTCAGTACTTC.

This clone showed up just a few times. This chain connects TRBV24-1 to TRBJ2-1; TRBD1 aligns across 10 bases. The CDR3 consists of 18 residues. V shed 7 bases and J 3 bases; nucleotides not matched to a gene: 14. Germline V gene data show CDR1 as KGHDR and CDR2 as SFDVKD. The CDR3 sequence is CATSATLLDRGIYNEQFF. The CDR3 DNA sequence: TGTGCCACCAGCGCCACACTCTTGGACAGGGGGATCTACAATGAGCAGTTCTTC.

This CDR3 is CASSYPPGVRQETQYF. In DNA form, the CDR3 reads TGTGCCAGCAGTTACCCACCGGGAGTCCGGCAAGAGACCCAGTACTTC. V gene TRBV6-2 or TRBV6-3 combines with J gene TRBJ2-5; D perhaps matches TRBD2 (6 bases). The CDR3 covers 16 residues. Germline V lookup: CDR1 MNHEY, CDR2 SVGEGT. Trimming removed 2 bases at V and 2 bases at J, with 15 bases between.

The CDR3, as DNA: TGTGCCAGCAGCCTTAACCGCCGACTTGAAGCTTTCTTT. It codes for CASSLNRRLEAFF. The gene calls are TRBV7-2 and TRBJ1-1; D is uncertain. Germline loops: CDR1 SGHTA, CDR2 FQGNSA. This CDR3 has 13 residues. Trimming pared 5 bases from V and 7 bases from J, leaving 14 bases between.

The rearrangement joins TRBV6-8 to TRBJ2-7; D may be TRBD1 or TRBD2 (6 bases each). Trimming left V 7 bases short and J 1 base short, with 14 bases between. CDR3 length equals 14 residues. Looked up from germline, CDR1 is MNHGY and CDR2 is SAAAGT. CDR3: CASKGQGTSYEQYF. The CDR3 DNA is TGTGCCAGCAAGGGGCAGGGGACTTCCTACGAGCAGTACTTC.

The chain couples TRBV7-2 to TRBJ1-1, with D uncertain. CDR3 length: 14 amino acids. The V and J ends lost 3 bases and 2 bases respectively, with 10 bases between them. The germline V gene has CDR1 SGHTA and CDR2 FQGNSA. The CDR3 loop is CASSLSGINTEAFF. As DNA, the CDR3 is TGTGCCAGCAGCTTGTCAGGAATCAACACTGAAGCTTTCTTT.

This clone was picked up one time. The chain carries TRBV30 and TRBJ2-7, with 11 bases aligning to TRBD1. Per the germline V gene, CDR1 is GTSNPN and CDR2 is SVGIG (reference sequence). This CDR3 spans 12 amino acids. DNA for the CDR3: TGTGCTAGCGGACAGGGGGCGAGGGAGCAGTACTTC. As protein: CASGQGAREQYF.

The CDR3 spells CASRPLAGGRNEQFF. The CDR3 DNA follows: TGTGCCAGCAGACCACTAGCGGGAGGCCGTAATGAGCAGTTCTTC. The rearrangement uses TRBV6-5 and TRBJ2-1, with 12 positions matching TRBD2. The CDR3 consists of 15 residues. Germline values: CDR1 MNHEY, CDR2 SVGAGI. V lost 6 bases, J lost 7 bases, and 7 bases stayed unmatched.

CDR3 loop: CASSPPYLTDTQYF. DNA of the CDR3: TGTGCCAGCTCACCACCGTACCTCACAGATACGCAGTATTTT. The chain is built from TRBV18 and TRBJ2-3; D is undetermined. Trimming pared 0 bases from V and 2 bases from J, leaving 6 bases between. This CDR3 is 14 amino acids long. Germline V gene data show CDR1 as KGHSH and CDR2 as LQKENI.

The CDR3 nucleotides are TGTGCCAGCAGCCCGGACTGGAGCTCTGGAAACACCATATATTTT. It codes for CASSPDWSSGNTIYF. V gene TRBV5-4 combines with J gene TRBJ1-3; the D is unclear. The CDR3 extends over 15 amino acids. V dropped 4 bases and J dropped 0 bases, with 11 bases sitting between them. The germline gives CDR1 SGHNT, CDR2 YYREEE (reference sequence). The full variable domain, in which reference TRBV5-4 and TRBJ1-3 provide the parts outside the CDR3, is ETGVTQSPTHLIKTRGQQVTLRCSSQSGHNTVSWYQQALGQGPQFIFQYYREEENGRGNFPPRFSGLQFPNYSSELNVNALELDDSALYLCASSPDWSSGNTIYFGEGSWLTVV.

The chain is built from TRBV11-1 and TRBJ2-3; a weak D match, TRBD2 (7 bases). This CDR3 is built from 16 residues. Germline V gene data show CDR1 as SGHAT and CDR2 as FQDESV (reference sequence). Deletions cut 1 base from V and 5 bases from J, with 16 bases between. The CDR3 nucleotides are TGTGCCAGCAGCTTAGGGACGGGGGGCCCGGGAGATACGCAGTATTTT. Translating it yields CASSLGTGGPGDTQYF.

This clone was seen only a few times. This chain links TRBV27 with TRBJ1-6; D is undetermined. Deletions cut 4 bases from V and 7 bases from J, with 20 bases between. Germline V gene data show CDR1 as MNHEY and CDR2 as SMNVEV (reference sequence). The CDR3 runs to 17 residues. CDR3 residues: CASSSRADSRRNSPLHF. The CDR3 DNA sequence: TGTGCCAGCAGTTCTCGGGCCGACTCGAGACGAAATTCACCCCTCCACTTT.

The CDR3 nucleotides are TGTGCCAGCCGCAGTGGGGGGGTTTCGGCACATCAGCCCCAGCATTTT. This translates into CASRSGGVSAHQPQHF. The rearrangement uses TRBV28 and TRBJ1-5; D is possibly TRBD1 (5 bases). The CDR3 runs 16 residues. V shed 8 bases and J shed 5 bases, with 22 bases lying between them. Germline V gene data show CDR1 as MDHEN and CDR2 as SYDVKM.

This clone was detected only once. This sequence joins TRBV10-1 and TRBJ2-1; D tentatively fits TRBD1 or TRBD2 (7 bases each). The V end was cut by 8 bases, the J end by 5 bases, with 16 bases between. Looked up from germline, CDR1 is WNHNN and CDR2 is SYGVQD (reference sequence). The CDR3 spans 14 residues. The CDR3 here is CASVQGGGDNEQFF. The CDR3 DNA sequence: TGCGCCAGCGTTCAGGGGGGAGGGGACAATGAGCAGTTCTTC.

The chain joins TRBV24-1 to TRBJ2-2; D ambiguous. Germline CDR1 reads KGHDR; CDR2 reads SFDVKD. This CDR3 is 15 amino acids long. The V and J ends lost 4 bases and 6 bases respectively, with 14 bases between them. The CDR3 loop is CATSDAGRTAGELFF. DNA for the CDR3: TGTGCCACCAGTGACGCTGGGCGGACCGCCGGGGAGCTGTTTTTT.